What follows is one T cell receptor (beta chain) and its context. Antigen specificity is unknown. V dropped 0 bases and J dropped 1 base, with 12 bases sitting between them. CDR3 length: 17 amino acids. Germline assignment: CDR1 MGHRA and CDR2 YSYEKL. TCRdb's copy holds only in-frame clones and misses some; the assay was immunoSEQ multiplex PCR. This sample yields under 140,000 clones, of which approximately 90% are seen a single time; approximately 8% belongs to the top ten. This record belongs to a study of T cell responses to AZD1222 COVID-19 vaccine. Broader study findings: Just six or seven AZD1222 recipients tested seropositive at baseline. The sample set comprised mostly white British donors with more females, and clonal diversity was possibly underestimated. The peak T cell response came first, and repertoires were sampled only after it.

V usage is TRBV4-1 and J usage is TRBJ2-2, with D unclear. The source material was peripheral blood, sampled on day 0 of AZD1222 vaccination. This receptor was identified in an adult in good health. As DNA, the CDR3 is TGCGCCAGCAGCCAAGATCGGCGGCAGGTGAACACCGGGGAGCTGTTTTTT. Amino acid sequence: CASSQDRRQVNTGELFF.